This T cell receptor (beta chain) was obtained from a study of T cells in Graves' hyperthyroidism and ophthalmopathy. This clonotype was seen a few times. A read error may account for a junction end that differs from germline. Inclusion characteristics of ophthalmopathy patients comprised a Clinical Activity Score of at least 3, a NOSPECS grade of at least 4, and duration under 3 months. RNA transcripts served as the template for amplifying TCR beta CDR3 regions. Initially, a first-round RT-PCR of the TCR CDR3 employed the HTBI primer set. TCRdb fed the multiplex PCR reads into MiXCR, producing one record per CDR3 protein. The sample gives about 600,000 distinct CDR3 sequences, 12% to 15% of which show up once; roughly 6.9% is in the top ten. CDR3 length equals 14 residues. Germline V gene sequence: CDR1 SGHVS, CDR2 FQNEAQ.

The sequence was collected from a woman aged 18-29 years with Graves' ophthalmopathy. The rearrangement joins TRBV7-8 to TRBJ2-7; 8 nucleotides align to TRBD1. The sample taken for sequencing was blood. Here the CDR3 reads CASSLTGGPDERYF. In DNA form, the CDR3 reads TGTGCCAGCAGCTTAACAGGGGGACCGGACGAGCGGTACTTC.